This T cell receptor (beta chain) was retrieved from a study of quantifying T cell responses using KT2 cells. Looking at the study overall: TCR alpha and beta constant-region primers primed reverse transcription of RNA.

Germline CDR1 and CDR2: SGHTA and FQGNSA. This CDR3 region has 14 residues. V was cut by 5 bases and J by 0 bases, with 8 bases left in between. An oligo carrying a UMI was ligated to the cDNA 3' end. The first PCR ran 4 to 5 cycles with an equimolar RC1.1 and RC1.2 beta primer mix. Via MiXCR, TCRdb re-called the UMI-ligation and nested PCR reads, giving one row per CDR3 protein. The sample shows 25,000 to 35,000 distinct CDR3 sequences, about 9.4% of them seen only once. This clonotype was detected ten times or more. The antigen is not known. Known numbers of the T cell clone KT2 were added to PBMC. Broader study findings: KT2 sequences were detected down to about one KT2 cell per 100,000 PBMC.

The rearrangement links TRBV7-2 to TRBJ1-3; D is uncertain. What was sequenced was PBMCs spiked with cells of the T cell clone KT2. This receptor was taken from a human donor. CDR3 residues: CASSPLLSGNTIYF. For the CDR3, the DNA is TGTGCCAGCAGCCCTCTACTCTCTGGAAACACCATATATTTT. Based on the CDR3 plus reference TRBV7-2 and TRBJ1-3, the full variable domain is GAGVSQSPSNKVTEKGKDVELRCDPISGHTALYWYRQSLGQGLEFLIYFQGNSAPDKSGLPSDRFSAERTGGSVSTLTIQRTQQEDSAVYLCASSPLLSGNTIYFGEGSWLTVV.